The 7 T cell receptor beta chains below come from one sample, sequenced in a study of T cell clonality in common variable immunodeficiency. Study results and caveats: Fewer deletions and N-nucleotide insertions were reportedly seen in common variable immunodeficiency TCR beta sequences.

The antigens these receptors bind are not known. Clones were sequenced by immunoSEQ multiplex PCR, and TCRdb holds only the in-frame ones, with some missing. The sample gives roughly 33,000 clones, none seen only once, and the top ten clones hold 6% to 7.5%. Sequencing used peripheral blood mononuclear cells. Receptor source: a human donor with common variable immunodeficiency.

Details on this clone: The read is 3 residues too short to cover the CDR3 end, so that end is filled in from the germline J gene. The gene calls are TRBV30 and TRBJ1-4, with D possibly being TRBD1 (6 bases). Germline V gene sequence: CDR1 GTSNPN, CDR2 SVGIG (reference sequence). V was cut by 2 bases and J by 7 bases, with 11 bases left in between. The CDR3 runs 13 residues. The CDR3 spells CAWSMTTGEKLFF. CDR3 DNA (partial): TGTGCCTGGAGTATGACGACAGGTGAAAAA. Full variable domain (outside the CDR3, taken from reference TRBV30 and TRBJ1-4): SQTIHQWPATLVQPVGSPLSLECTVEGTSNPNLYWYRQAAGRGLQLLFYSVGIGQISSEVPQNLSASRPQDRQFILSSKKLLLSDSGFYLCAWSMTTGEKLFFGSGTQLSVL.

This clone was counted between two and nine times. The sequence runs out 3 residues before the end of the CDR3; the remainder is reconstructed from the germline J gene. This chain joins TRBV19 and TRBJ2-1; 8 bases agree with TRBD1. The CDR3 has 16 amino acids. V shed 4 bases and J 5 bases; nucleotides not matched to a gene: 10. In germline, CDR1 is LNHDA, CDR2 SQIVND (reference sequence). This chain's CDR3 is CASSTWYGTGNNEQFF. The sequenced CDR3 bases are TGTGCCAGTAGTACCTGGTATGGGACAGGCAACAATGAG.

This clone was detected a few times. The missing CDR3 end, 3 residues past where the read stops, is filled in from the germline J gene. The rearrangement joins TRBV2 to TRBJ1-6; D possibly corresponds to TRBD1 (6 bases). This CDR3 has 15 residues. The ends were cut back, 1 base at V and 5 bases at J, with 9 bases in the middle. CDR1 and CDR2 (germline): SNHLY, FYNNEI. This chain's CDR3 is CASSEEAGDNSPLHF. The covered CDR3 bases are TGTGCCAGCAGTGAAGAGGCAGGGGATAATTCACCC.

Points on this clone: The CDR3 goes on 3 residues after the read ends, and that part is filled in from the germline J gene. The chain combines TRBV7-2 with TRBJ1-2; D is perhaps TRBD1 (6 bases). V was trimmed by 5 bases and J by 6 bases, leaving 19 bases between them. This CDR3 spans 15 amino acids. Germline V gives CDR1 SGHTA, CDR2 FQGNSA. The part of the CDR3 DNA that was read is TGTGCCAGCAGCACCCCCAACACAGGGTGGGATGGC. Translation gives CASSTPNTGWDG. The entire CDR3 reads CASSTPNTGWDGYTF.

This clone has only a few counts. Read coverage stops 3 residues before the CDR3 terminus; the germline J gene supplies the remainder. The rearrangement links TRBV2 to TRBJ2-7, with 11 positions matching TRBD2. CDR3 length: 16 residues. J lost 2 bases, V lost 6 bases, and 9 bases had no gene match. Germline V gene data show CDR1 as SNHLY and CDR2 as FYNNEI. Incomplete CDR3 DNA: TGTGCCAGCAGGGGAAGACTAGCGGGGTACCCCTACGAG. As protein: CASRGRLAGYPYE. The complete CDR3 reads CASRGRLAGYPYEQYF.

This clone was detected many times. The observed sequence ends 3 residues before the CDR3 terminus, with the missing tail filled in from the germline J gene. The chain combines TRBV10-1 with TRBJ1-5, with D perhaps matching TRBD1 (6 bases). Deletions cut 8 bases from V and 0 bases from J, with 14 bases between. CDR1 and CDR2 from the germline V gene are WNHNN and SYGVQD (reference sequence). This CDR3 region has 15 residues. CDR3 sequence: CASLRGGHSNQPQHF. The CDR3 bases that were read are TGCGCCAGCTTGCGGGGGGGCCATAGCAATCAGCCC.

This clone showed up many times. An end of the junction differs from the germline gene, which may be a read error. Read coverage stops 3 residues before the CDR3 terminus; the germline J gene supplies the remainder. This chain joins TRBV7-2 and TRBJ1-2; D gene uncertain. This CDR3 spans 12 amino acids. In germline, CDR1 is SGHTA, CDR2 FQGNSA. The chain's CDR3 is CASSSTKYGYTF. The DNA read from the CDR3 is TGTGCCAGCAGCTCGACTAAGTATGGC.